This T cell receptor beta chain was sequenced in a study of post-analysis software for immune sequencing data. Study-level background: Relapsing-remitting, secondary progressive and progressive-relapsing forms of multiple sclerosis all featured among disease courses.

Included in the TCR beta cDNA libraries were unique molecular identifiers. One entry per CDR3 protein results from TCRdb running MiXCR on the PCR reads. The sample records 650,000 to 850,000 distinct CDR3 sequences, approximately 57% being singletons. Study-wide results and caveats: Co-batched samples clustered tightly together by F measure. A significant reduction in normalized Chao1 diversity was observed in multiple sclerosis patients versus controls. Four or five TRBV segments were significantly more frequent in patients than in controls. TRBV5-6, TRBV5-1 and TRBV20-1 were among these segments.

The V gene's germline CDR1 is LGHNT and CDR2 FRNRAP. The CDR3 sequence is 17 residues long. Trimming left V 0 bases short and J 2 bases short, with 15 bases between. In the case of this clonotype: Its specificity is not known.

Sequenced: blood. This chain joins TRBV12-5 and TRBJ2-3; D uncertain. This TCR derives from a girl between 5 and 17 years old with multiple sclerosis. CDR3 residues: CASGLVVSDIVTDTQYF. CDR3 in DNA: TGTGCTAGTGGTTTGGTGGTCTCCGACATTGTCACAGATACGCAGTATTTT. Supplemented by reference TRBV12-5 and TRBJ2-3, the full variable domain reads DARVTQTPRHKVTEMGQEVTMRCQPILGHNTVFWYRQTMMQGLELLAYFRNRAPLDDSGMPKDRFSAEMPDATLATLKIQPSEPRDSAVYFCASGLVVSDIVTDTQYFGPGTRLTVL.